The 25 T cell receptor beta chains below come from one sample, sequenced in a study of T cells in Graves' hyperthyroidism and ophthalmopathy. RNA transcripts yielded amplified TCR beta CDR3 regions. Initially, a first-round RT-PCR of the TCR CDR3 employed the HTBI primer set. From the multiplex PCR reads, TCRdb called clonotypes with MiXCR, one entry per CDR3 protein. The data show over 500,000 distinct CDR3 sequences, more than 15% seen once. Sequenced sample: blood. The receptors here all came from a woman in her late teens or twenties with Graves' ophthalmopathy.

This rearrangement joins TRBV24-1 to TRBJ2-3; TRBD2 aligns across 9 bases. Looked up from germline, CDR1 is KGHDR and CDR2 is SFDVKD. The CDR3 covers 13 residues. V was clipped by 8 bases and J by 5 bases; unmatched bases: 4. The CDR3 reads CATTVAGEDTQYF. CDR3 bases: TGTGCCACCACCGTAGCGGGAGAAGATACGCAGTATTTT.

In this sample, this clonotype turned up many times. This sequence joins TRBV7-2 and TRBJ1-1; maybe TRBD1 (6 bases). There are 16 residues in the CDR3. CDR1 and CDR2 (germline): SGHTA, FQGNSA. The V end lost 7 bases, the J end lost 1 base, and 19 bases lay between the germline ends. CDR3 in DNA: TGTGCCAGCATGGACCTACGGGGGCTCTCGAACACTGAAGCTTTCTTT. It yields the protein CASMDLRGLSNTEAFF.

This clonotype came up a few times. The chain joins TRBV9 to TRBJ1-2; D unclear. V was shortened by 4 bases and J by 13 bases, with 20 bases between the two germline ends. Germline CDR1 SGDLS, CDR2 YYNGEE. The CDR3 runs 13 residues. CDR3 nucleotides: TGTGCCAGCAGCTCGTCAGGCAACTCCCGCTCCACCTTC. This sequence encodes CASSSSGNSRSTF.

This clonotype was picked up many times. V usage is TRBV6-6 and J usage is TRBJ2-1, with TRBD2 identical over 8 bases. This CDR3 region has 17 residues. Germline loops: CDR1 MNHNY, CDR2 SVGAGI (reference sequence). J lost 6 bases, V lost 2 bases, and 12 bases had no gene match. CDR3 loop: CASSYPSNSGVGNEQFF. The CDR3 DNA reads as TGTGCCAGCAGTTACCCCTCAAATAGCGGGGTGGGCAATGAGCAGTTCTTC.

The chain carries TRBV6-1 and TRBJ2-7; D may be TRBD1 or TRBD2 (5 bases each). V lost 2 bases and J 0 bases, leaving 11 bases between the germline ends. The CDR3 spans 15 residues. Germline CDR1 MNHNS, CDR2 SASEGT. In DNA, the CDR3 is TGTGCCAGCAGTGAATTGGGGGAAGGCTCCTACGAGCAGTACTTC. Protein: CASSELGEGSYEQYF.

This clonotype was counted at least ten times. J is TRBJ2-7 and V is TRBV7-2, with D possibly TRBD2 on 5 matching bases. The CDR3 totals 15 residues. V was trimmed by 5 bases and J by 0 bases, leaving 14 bases between them. Germline CDR1 SGHTA, CDR2 FQGNSA. DNA of the CDR3: TGTGCCAGCAGCCCCGGTGCGGGTAGCTCCTACGAGCAGTACTTC. Protein: CASSPGAGSSYEQYF.

This sequence joins TRBV9 and TRBJ2-7; D gene unclear. V lost 3 bases to trimming and J lost 5 bases, with 9 bases between them. CDR1 SGDLS and CDR2 YYNGEE come from the germline V gene. The CDR3 covers 12 residues. CDR3 region: CASSATSNEQYF. The CDR3 DNA sequence: TGTGCCAGCAGCGCGACCTCTAACGAGCAGTACTTC.

Ten or more counts support this clonotype. The J gene is TRBJ1-1, the V gene TRBV28, with D perhaps matching TRBD1 (5 bases). Trimming stripped 7 bases from V and 5 bases from J, with 20 bases between. The CDR3 sequence is 15 residues long. CDR1 is MDHEN and CDR2 is SYDVKM in the germline V gene. The CDR3 bases are TGTGCCAGCACGAGCCGCTCCGGGGGAACGACTGAAGCTTTCTTT. Encoded protein: CASTSRSGGTTEAFF.

In this sample, this clonotype turned up many times. The V gene is TRBV6-5, the J gene TRBJ2-1; no clear D. V was shortened by 3 bases and J by 4 bases, with 19 bases between the two germline ends. CDR3 length equals 17 residues. Germline V gene data show CDR1 as MNHEY and CDR2 as SVGAGI. CDR3 DNA: TGTGCCAGCAGTTATAGCAATGGACCCGAGAATTACAATGAGCAGTTCTTC. This sequence encodes CASSYSNGPENYNEQFF.

In its sample, this clonotype was seen many times. The rearrangement uses TRBV28 and TRBJ1-1; a weak D match, TRBD1 (5 bases). V was pared by 2 bases and J by 6 bases, with 13 bases between. The germline gives CDR1 MDHEN, CDR2 SYDVKM. The CDR3 totals 14 residues. The CDR3 is CASSLNGARPEAFF. CDR3 bases: TGTGCCAGCAGTTTAAACGGGGCGCGACCTGAAGCTTTCTTT.

This clonotype was found a few times. CDR3 in DNA: TGTGCCAGTAGTATGGGTGGGGGCACTGAAGCTTTCTTT. Its protein product is CASSMGGGTEAFF. The rearrangement uses TRBV19 and TRBJ1-1; TRBD1 is a possible D gene (5 bases). This CDR3 is 13 amino acids long. V dropped 3 bases and J dropped 4 bases, with 9 bases sitting between them. Germline lookup yields CDR1 LNHDA and CDR2 SQIVND (reference sequence).

DNA of the CDR3: TGTGCCAGCAGCTTAAGAGAGGGGCCCGAGACTGAAGCTTTCTTT. Its translation is CASSLREGPETEAFF. The gene calls are TRBV7-6 and TRBJ1-1; the D gene is possibly TRBD1 (5 bases). The germline V and J ends were trimmed by 2 bases and 5 bases, with 15 bases remaining between them. The CDR3 runs to 15 residues. CDR1 is SGHVS and CDR2 is FNYEAQ in the germline V gene.

The V call is TRBV24-1, the J call TRBJ2-1, with 7 bases matching TRBD1. The J segment lost 2 bases and the V segment lost 2 bases, leaving 5 bases of the junction unmatched. Germline V lookup: CDR1 KGHDR, CDR2 SFDVKD. This CDR3 has 16 amino acids. The CDR3 DNA is TGTGCCACCAGTGATTCCGGGACAGTTACCTACAATGAGCAGTTCTTC. Its protein product is CATSDSGTVTYNEQFF.

This clonotype occurred many times. V gene TRBV5-1 combines with J gene TRBJ2-7; D may be TRBD1 (5 bases). Between the trimmed V and J ends, which lost 0 bases and 6 bases, there was a span of 13 bases. Germline loops: CDR1 SGHRS, CDR2 YFSETQ. The CDR3 extends over 14 amino acids. The CDR3 nucleotides are TGCGCCAGCAGCTTGGCCGTCAGGGATAGCGAGCAGTACTTC. Residues: CASSLAVRDSEQYF.

The rearrangement uses TRBV7-9 and TRBJ2-1; TRBD1 matches 8 bases. J gave up 2 bases and V 5 bases, and 8 bases lay outside the gene matches. This CDR3 spans 16 amino acids. Looked up from germline, CDR1 is SEHNR and CDR2 is FQNEAQ (reference sequence). In DNA form, the CDR3 reads TGTGCCAGCAGCACCCCCGAGACAGGGGCCTACAATGAGCAGTTCTTC. Translating it yields CASSTPETGAYNEQFF.

This clonotype was counted at least ten times. V is TRBV30 and J is TRBJ2-7; either TRBD1 or TRBD2 may supply D (6 bases each). V was trimmed by 2 bases and J by 2 bases, leaving 19 bases between them. This CDR3 region has 16 residues. CDR1 is GTSNPN, CDR2 SVGIG, per germline (reference sequence). The CDR3 region has the DNA TGTGCCTGGAGTACGACACGGGGGACATTCACCTACGAGCAGTACTTC. Its translation: CAWSTTRGTFTYEQYF.

On this clonotype itself: Being one base from a much bigger clone, this may be a read error. V gene TRBV12-3 or TRBV12-4 combines with J gene TRBJ1-1; 7 bases line up with TRBD1. The CDR3 length is 15 residues. The CDR3 protein is CTSSFSRDSGREAFF. For the CDR3, the DNA is TGTACCAGCAGTTTCAGCCGGGACAGCGGTCGTGAAGCTTTCTTT.

This clonotype was detected many times. The chain links TRBV20-1 to TRBJ2-5; tentatively, D is TRBD1 or TRBD2 (6 bases each). The CDR3 is 14 residues long. The germline CDR1 and CDR2 sequences are DFQATT and SNEGSKA (reference sequence). V lost 5 bases to trimming and J lost 2 bases, with 15 bases between them. Written as DNA, the CDR3 is TGCAGTGCTGGGGGGCTTGGGGATCAAGAGACCCAGTACTTC. It codes for CSAGGLGDQETQYF.

This chain joins TRBV4-2 and TRBJ1-4; 10 bases agree with TRBD1. The germline CDR1 and CDR2 sequences are LGHNA and YNFKEQ. This CDR3 spans 15 amino acids. Germline trimming cut 3 bases from V and 5 bases from J; bases unmatched to any gene: 3. The CDR3 protein is CASSHPGQGNEKLFF. In DNA, the CDR3 is TGTGCCAGCAGCCACCCGGGACAGGGGAATGAAAAACTGTTTTTT.

In its sample, this clonotype was seen a few times. This rearrangement joins TRBV7-2 to TRBJ2-6, with TRBD1 as a possible D gene (5 bases). The CDR3 totals 16 residues. Trimming cost V 5 bases and J 0 bases, with 11 bases left between them. Germline V gene lookup returns CDR1 SGHTA and CDR2 FQGNSA. DNA for the CDR3: TGTGCCAGCAGCCGAGACAGATTCTCTGGGGCCAACGTCCTGACTTTC. The encoded protein is CASSRDRFSGANVLTF.

This clonotype was detected ten times or more. V is TRBV18 and J is TRBJ2-2, with D hard to call. Germline lookup yields CDR1 KGHSH and CDR2 LQKENI. The CDR3 sequence is 14 residues long. V was pared by 2 bases and J by 6 bases, with 10 bases between. This chain's CDR3 is CASSPGWLAGELFF. The CDR3 DNA is TGTGCCAGCTCACCAGGCTGGTTGGCCGGGGAGCTGTTTTTT.

V usage is TRBV4-2 and J usage is TRBJ1-6; 8 bases line up with TRBD1. This CDR3 comprises 16 residues. Germline V gene lookup returns CDR1 LGHNA and CDR2 YNFKEQ. The V and J ends lost 1 base and 7 bases, in that order; junction bases with no gene match: 6. The CDR3 spells CASSQGGTGDNSPLHF. For the CDR3, the DNA is TGTGCCAGCAGCCAAGGGGGGACAGGCGACAATTCACCCCTCCACTTT.

V usage is TRBV2 and J usage is TRBJ1-1; D gene uncertain. V lost 4 bases, J lost 2 bases, and 8 bases lay in between. Germline CDR1 is SNHLY and CDR2 is FYNNEI. CDR3 length: 13 amino acids. The CDR3 loop is CASSVYLNTEAFF. Written as DNA, the CDR3 is TGTGCCAGCAGTGTCTATCTAAACACTGAAGCTTTCTTT.

This clonotype has only a few counts. This chain connects TRBV20-1 to TRBJ1-1, with 7 bases that match TRBD1. The CDR3 loop spans 13 amino acids. J lost 6 bases, V lost 5 bases, and 9 bases had no gene match. The V gene's germline CDR1 is DFQATT and CDR2 SNEGSKA (reference sequence). CDR3 bases: TGCAGTGCTGAAACGCCCAGGGGGTCTGAAGCTTTCTTT. Its translation: CSAETPRGSEAFF.

Ten or more counts support this clonotype. The J gene is TRBJ2-5, the V gene TRBV27; tentatively, D is TRBD2 (7 bases). V lost 3 bases and J 5 bases, leaving 19 bases between the germline ends. Germline CDR1 reads MNHEY; CDR2 reads SMNVEV (reference sequence). The CDR3 covers 16 residues. CDR3: CASSLVRGGRGETQYF. CDR3 bases: TGTGCCAGCAGTTTGGTTAGGGGAGGGAGGGGGGAGACCCAGTACTTC.